This T cell receptor (beta chain) emerged from a study of CD8+CD57+ T cells in acquired aplastic anemia. Findings and caveats of the study: Comparison of patients with controls identified 25 to 35 shared CD8+ CDR3 sequences. The study found no significant CD8+ Simpson's diversity difference between patients and controls.

Genomic DNA, the template, was used for profiling of the TCR beta VDJ and CDR3. TCRdb re-called the reads through MiXCR, storing one row per CDR3 protein. The sample lists around 200,000 distinct CDR3 sequences, under 50% occurring once. The CDR3 is 16 amino acids. Germline trimming cut 0 bases from V and 7 bases from J; bases unmatched to any gene: 12. CDR1 and CDR2 from the germline V gene are GTSNPN and SVGIG (reference sequence). This clonotype has only a few counts. Its target is unknown. CD8+CD57+ cell expansion, shown by flow cytometry, had occurred in the patients selected for sequencing. Severe acquired aplastic anemia was the diagnosis recorded for all patients. When blood sampling took place, the patients had received no therapy.

V usage is TRBV30 and J usage is TRBJ1-5, with TRBD1 matching 7 bases. The receptor comes from a human donor with aplastic anemia. Sequencing input: sorted CD4+, CD8+, or CD8+CD57+ T cells (not recorded which) from PBMCs. CDR3 nucleotide sequence: TGTGCCTGGAGTGTACGTAAAGCGGGAGGGGGCCAGCCCCAGCATTTT. Its protein is CAWSVRKAGGGQPQHF.